These 31 T cell receptor beta chains were all obtained from the same sample, sequenced in a study of blood T cell repertoires in COVID-19. TCRdb's copy holds only in-frame clones and misses some; the assay was immunoSEQ multiplex PCR. This table has 400,000 or so clones, 85% to 90% appearing once. Material for sequencing was PBMCs or T cells enriched from blood (not recorded which). The source is a man aged 30-40 years who had recovered from COVID-19.

The chain links TRBV23-1 to TRBJ1-5, with TRBD1 matching over 7 bases. TRBV23-1 is annotated as an ORF whose role is uncertain. V shed 7 bases and J 3 bases; nucleotides not matched to a gene: 15. The CDR3 extends over 17 amino acids. CDR3 sequence: CASTRGQALGDNQPQHF. The CDR3 DNA is TGCGCCAGCACTCGCGGACAGGCCCTCGGAGACAATCAGCCCCAGCATTTT.

The chain combines TRBV5-1 with TRBJ2-3, with unresolved D. Germline lookup yields CDR1 SGHRS and CDR2 YFSETQ. Trimming pared 0 bases from V and 8 bases from J, leaving 19 bases between. The length of the CDR3 is 16 residues. The CDR3 spells CASSLESMTETGTQYF. CDR3 DNA sequence: TGCGCCAGCAGCTTGGAGTCGATGACGGAGACCGGTACGCAGTATTTT.

The V gene is TRBV19, the J gene TRBJ2-1; 8 nucleotides match TRBD2. J was trimmed by 4 bases and V by 4 bases; bases with no gene match: 6. This CDR3 has 15 residues. Germline V lookup: CDR1 LNHDA, CDR2 SQIVND (reference sequence). The CDR3 nucleotides read TGTGCCAGTAGTAAGACGGGAGGGGCTTACAATGAGCAGTTCTTC. It encodes CASSKTGGAYNEQFF.

The gene calls are TRBV28 and TRBJ1-5, with D maybe TRBD1 (5 bases). The germline V and J ends were trimmed by 8 bases and 2 bases, with 7 bases remaining between them. Germline loops: CDR1 MDHEN, CDR2 SYDVKM. The CDR3 contains 12 residues. CDR3 nucleotides: TGTGCCAGCGGAGGGGGCAATCAGCCCCAGCATTTT. This translates into CASGGGNQPQHF.

The chain links TRBV10-3 to TRBJ1-4; 7 bases align to TRBD1. The CDR3 consists of 13 residues. V was clipped by 6 bases and J by 5 bases; unmatched bases: 3. Per the germline V gene, CDR1 is ENHRY and CDR2 is SYGVKD. CDR3 nucleotide sequence: TGTGCCATCAGCGGGACAGCGAATGAAAAACTGTTTTTT. It codes for CAISGTANEKLFF.

V and J are TRBV18 and TRBJ2-4; the match to TRBD1 covers 9 bases. J lost 4 bases, V lost 2 bases, and 6 bases had no gene match. Germline CDR1 is KGHSH and CDR2 is LQKENI. This CDR3 has 16 amino acids. The CDR3: CASSPSPGQGKNIQYF. CDR3 nucleotides: TGTGCCAGCTCACCAAGCCCCGGACAGGGGAAAAACATTCAGTACTTC.

The chain recombines TRBV7-9 with TRBJ1-2; D is perhaps TRBD1 (5 bases). V lost 3 bases and J lost 4, with 15 bases in between. The CDR3 is 15 amino acids. Germline CDR1 reads SEHNR; CDR2 reads FQNEAQ (reference sequence). The CDR3 DNA sequence: TGTGCCAGCAGCTTGGGTAATCAGGGTGGCTATGGCTACACCTTC. Residues: CASSLGNQGGYGYTF.

The rearrangement uses TRBV3-1 (or the pseudogene TRBV3-2) and TRBJ2-2, with D unresolved. The CDR3 totals 13 residues. Between the trimmed V and J ends, which lost 5 bases and 5 bases, there was a span of 9 bases. Germline CDR1 is LGHDT and CDR2 is YNNKEL (reference sequence). The CDR3 protein is CASSYGNTGELFF. The CDR3 bases are TGTGCCAGCAGCTACGGTAATACCGGGGAGCTGTTTTTT.

The rearrangement links TRBV29-1 to TRBJ1-3; 9 bases match TRBD1. The germline CDR1 and CDR2 sequences are SQVTM and ANQGSEA. The CDR3 contains 16 residues. J gave up 0 bases and V 6 bases, and 9 bases lay outside the gene matches. The CDR3: CSVAMGTGTSGNTIYF. The CDR3 DNA reads as TGCAGCGTCGCAATGGGGACAGGGACCTCTGGAAACACCATATATTTT.

The rearrangement joins TRBV12-5 to TRBJ1-2; 9 bases are a match to TRBD1. Germline V gene lookup returns CDR1 LGHNT and CDR2 FRNRAP. J was trimmed by 7 bases and V by 9 bases; bases with no gene match: 12. CDR3 length equals 14 residues. The CDR3 loop is CASHPNTGGSGYTF. DNA for the CDR3: TGTGCTAGCCACCCCAACACAGGGGGCTCTGGCTACACCTTC. The full variable domain, rest sourced from reference TRBV12-5 and TRBJ1-2, is DARVTQTPRHKVTEMGQEVTMRCQPILGHNTVFWYRQTMMQGLELLAYFRNRAPLDDSGMPKDRFSAEMPDATLATLKIQPSEPRDSAVYFCASHPNTGGSGYTFGSGTRLTVV.

The chain joins TRBV2 to TRBJ1-3; 8 nucleotides agree with TRBD1. The CDR3 sequence is 14 residues long. Germline trimming cut 3 bases from V and 2 bases from J; bases unmatched to any gene: 0. Germline V gives CDR1 SNHLY, CDR2 FYNNEI. The CDR3 is CASSEGQAGNTIYF. CDR3 sequence (DNA): TGTGCCAGCAGTGAGGGACAGGCTGGAAACACCATATATTTT.

This chain links TRBV3-1 (or the pseudogene TRBV3-2) with TRBJ2-3; tentatively, D is TRBD2 (5 bases). This CDR3 is built from 15 residues. V lost 2 bases and J 3 bases, leaving 12 bases between the germline ends. CDR1 is LGHDT, CDR2 YNNKEL, per germline (reference sequence). The CDR3 region has the DNA TGTGCCAGCAGCCAACAAATGGGGAGTACAGATACGCAGTATTTT. It specifies CASSQQMGSTDTQYF.

The chain employs TRBV27 and TRBJ2-5; 7 positions agree with TRBD1. The CDR3 runs to 13 residues. The germline CDR1 and CDR2 sequences are MNHEY and SMNVEV (reference sequence). Trimming cost V 7 bases and J 1 base; bases outside gene matches: 3. This CDR3 reads CASKGDSQETQYF. DNA of the CDR3: TGTGCCAGCAAGGGGGACAGCCAAGAGACCCAGTACTTC.

This chain connects TRBV18 to TRBJ2-2, with D possibly TRBD2 on 5 matching bases. The V gene's germline CDR1 is KGHSH and CDR2 LQKENI. The CDR3 consists of 15 residues. Trimming took off 4 bases at V and 6 bases at J, with 15 bases between the two ends. CDR3 DNA: TGTGCCAGCTCACGTCGAGCGGAGCCCTCCGGGGAGCTGTTTTTT. This encodes CASSRRAEPSGELFF.

V gene TRBV10-3 combines with J gene TRBJ2-7, with 8 bases fitting TRBD2. J was trimmed by 4 bases and V by 6 bases; bases with no gene match: 11. CDR3 length equals 15 residues. Germline V gene lookup returns CDR1 ENHRY and CDR2 SYGVKD. CDR3 protein: CAIRNPVSGSYEQYF. The CDR3 DNA follows: TGTGCCATCAGGAACCCCGTGAGCGGGAGTTACGAGCAGTACTTC.

The chain employs TRBV10-1 and TRBJ2-7; TRBD1 matches 10 bases. The CDR3 has 13 amino acids. The germline gives CDR1 WNHNN, CDR2 SYGVQD (reference sequence). Losses at the gene ends were 6 bases for V and 4 bases for J; bases not matched to a gene: 3. The CDR3 is CASSRDRGYEQYF. Written as DNA, the CDR3 is TGCGCCAGCAGCCGGGACAGGGGATACGAGCAGTACTTC.

The rearrangement links TRBV29-1 to TRBJ2-5; D possibly corresponds to TRBD2 (6 bases). With 5 bases removed from V and 1 base from J, the gap between germline ends came to 8 bases. This CDR3 comprises 12 residues. Germline assignment: CDR1 SQVTM and CDR2 ANQGSEA. The CDR3 DNA is TGCAGCGTTTTCGGGAGCCAAGAGACCCAGTACTTC. It translates to CSVFGSQETQYF.

The V gene is TRBV3-1 (or the pseudogene TRBV3-2), the J gene TRBJ2-1; 9 nucleotides align to TRBD2. There are 15 residues in the CDR3. The ends lost 4 bases at V and 2 bases at J; junction bases unmatched: 3. CDR1 and CDR2 (germline): LGHDT, YNNKEL (reference sequence). The CDR3 nucleotides are TGTGCCAGCAGCCGGGGACTAGCAACCTACAATGAGCAGTTCTTC. Its translation: CASSRGLATYNEQFF.

The CDR3, as DNA: TGTGCCAGCAGCGGGGGGCTGTGGGGTACCGGGGAGCTGTTTTTT. It is translated as CASSGGLWGTGELFF. This chain links TRBV6-5 with TRBJ2-2; possibly TRBD2 for D (7 bases). CDR3 length equals 15 residues. Germline lookup yields CDR1 MNHEY and CDR2 SVGAGI. The V gene lost 6 bases and the J gene lost 5 bases, with 16 bases spanning the gap.

The V gene is TRBV5-1, the J gene TRBJ2-5; possibly TRBD1 for D (5 bases). Germline CDR1 SGHRS, CDR2 YFSETQ. Trimming removed 4 bases at V and 1 base at J, with 20 bases between. This CDR3 spans 17 amino acids. CDR3: CASSPGWGEPFQETQYF. For the CDR3, the DNA is TGCGCCAGCAGCCCGGGCTGGGGCGAACCCTTCCAAGAGACCCAGTACTTC.

The V call is TRBV6-5, the J call TRBJ2-7; D is possibly TRBD2 (5 bases). V lost 11 bases and J 4 bases, leaving 12 bases between the germline ends. In germline, CDR1 is MNHEY, CDR2 SVGAGI. The CDR3 extends over 11 amino acids. CDR3 DNA: TGTGCCCTACGGGATTTGTACGAGCAGTACTTC. It specifies CALRDLYEQYF.

The V call is TRBV25-1, the J call TRBJ2-7; no reliable D call. The CDR3 totals 13 residues. Germline CDR1 and CDR2: MGHDK and SYGVNS. V lost 3 bases and J 3 bases, leaving 9 bases between the germline ends. The CDR3 here is CASSDMIDYEQYF. The CDR3, as DNA: TGTGCCAGCAGTGATATGATAGACTACGAGCAGTACTTC.

The rearrangement uses TRBV27 and TRBJ2-7; the D gene is possibly TRBD2 (6 bases). Germline V gives CDR1 MNHEY, CDR2 SMNVEV (reference sequence). The CDR3 length is 14 residues. V was clipped by 5 bases and J by 6 bases, with 17 bases between them. This CDR3 reads CASSPGPTGGEQYF. CDR3 coding DNA: TGTGCCAGCAGTCCCGGGCCAACCGGGGGCGAGCAGTACTTC.

The rearrangement links TRBV7-9 to TRBJ2-3; 13 positions agree with TRBD2. Unmatched junction bases numbered 8, after V lost 6 bases and J lost 5 bases. CDR1 SEHNR and CDR2 FQNEAQ come from the germline V gene (reference sequence). The CDR3 has 16 residues. CDR3 sequence (DNA): TGTGCCAGCAGAGAAGGACTAGCGGGAGTCGGAGATACGCAGTATTTT. It encodes CASREGLAGVGDTQYF.

CDR3 in DNA: TGTGCCAGCAGTTACTATATGAACTACGAGCAGTACTTC. Translation gives CASSYYMNYEQYF. The V and J genes are TRBV12-3 or TRBV12-4 and TRBJ2-7; D uncertain. This CDR3 has 13 residues. The ends were cut back, 4 bases at V and 3 bases at J, with 10 bases in the middle.

The rearrangement links TRBV7-6 to TRBJ2-1, with 11 bases identical to TRBD1. The CDR3 contains 15 residues. From germline, CDR1 is SGHVS and CDR2 FNYEAQ. Losses at the gene ends were 3 bases for V and 5 bases for J; bases not matched to a gene: 3. CDR3 protein: CASSLGQGGDNEQFF. CDR3 nucleotide sequence: TGTGCCAGCAGCTTGGGACAGGGGGGGGACAATGAGCAGTTCTTC.

This chain links TRBV28 with TRBJ1-2; TRBD1 might be the D (5 bases). The CDR3 has 15 residues. V lost 6 bases and J lost 8, with 22 bases in between. CDR1 and CDR2 from the germline V gene are MDHEN and SYDVKM. DNA of the CDR3: TGTGCCAGCAGGGGGGGGTTCCGGAGATTTGTCGGCTACACCTTC. It specifies CASRGGFRRFVGYTF.

The chain couples TRBV30 to TRBJ2-2, with unresolved D. Deletions cut 2 bases from V and 6 bases from J, with 4 bases between. The CDR3 covers 11 residues. Germline V gene sequence: CDR1 GTSNPN, CDR2 SVGIG (reference sequence). The CDR3 coding sequence is TGTGCCTGGAGTCCGGCCGGGGAGCTGTTTTTT. Translation gives CAWSPAGELFF.

This clone was counted once. The J gene is TRBJ2-7, the V gene TRBV5-6, with TRBD2 matching 10 bases. V was pared by 2 bases and J by 4 bases, with 3 bases of the junction left unmatched. In germline, CDR1 is SGHDT, CDR2 YYEEEE. This CDR3 is built from 14 residues. CDR3 residues: CASSFPAGGYEQYF. For the CDR3, the DNA is TGTGCCAGCAGCTTTCCAGCGGGAGGGTACGAGCAGTACTTC.

This clone showed up just a few times. CDR3 nucleotide sequence: TGTGCCAGTCGCACTTTCGAGACTGGCGGATCTTTCACCTTC. It encodes CASRTFETGGSFTF. The chain joins TRBV19 to TRBJ1-2, with D hard to call. Trimming took 8 bases from V and 13 from J, leaving 26 bases between them. There are 14 residues in the CDR3. Per germline, CDR1 LNHDA and CDR2 SQIVND (reference sequence).

V is TRBV6-5 and J is TRBJ1-1; 7 bases are a match to TRBD1. This CDR3 is 16 amino acids long. Germline V CDR1 and CDR2: MNHEY, SVGAGI. The ends lost 0 bases at V and 2 bases at J; junction bases unmatched: 6. The CDR3 loop is CASSYSFGTANTEAFF. CDR3 sequence (DNA): TGTGCCAGCAGTTACTCCTTTGGGACAGCCAACACTGAAGCTTTCTTT.